Shown below are 28 T cell receptor beta chains from a single sample sequenced in a study of CD8+CD57+ T cells in acquired aplastic anemia. Patients picked for sequencing had shown CD8+CD57+ cell expansion detected by flow cytometry. CDR3 and TCR beta VDJ profiling relied on a genomic DNA template. TCRdb recomputed calls from the reads with MiXCR, one row per CDR3 protein. The sample records about 58,000 distinct CDR3 sequences, around 50% being singletons. Sequenced: sorted CD4+, CD8+, or CD8+CD57+ T cells (not recorded which) from PBMCs. The receptors were sampled from a human donor with aplastic anemia.

This chain joins TRBV5-6 and TRBJ2-7; D tentatively reads TRBD1 or TRBD2 (6 bases each). The germline CDR1 and CDR2 sequences are SGHDT and YYEEEE. This CDR3 contains 14 residues. Deletions cut 2 bases from V and 2 bases from J, with 11 bases between. The CDR3 DNA reads TGTGCCAGCAGCTTAGGGGGGATAACCTACGAGCAGTACTTC. This codes for CASSLGGITYEQYF.

Concerning this clonotype itself: The final CDR3 position lacks the conserved phenylalanine or tryptophan, pointing to a likely read error. The DNA is omitted, as the CDR3 cannot be located on it reliably, and the CDR3 follows TCRdb's listing. The V gene is TRBV9, the J gene TRBJ2-7. Germline CDR1 is SGDLS and CDR2 is YYNGEE. Termini included, the CDR3 measures 8 amino acids. CDR3 sequence: CASSTTQQ.

About this clonotype: A much larger clone differs from this one at a single base, so this may be a read error. The chain is built from TRBV7-9 and TRBJ2-3; unclear D gene. The germline V gene encodes CDR1 SEHNR and CDR2 FQNEAQ (reference sequence). The CDR3 extends over 14 amino acids. The CDR3 sequence: CAGSFRDNTDTQYF. CDR3 in DNA: TGTGCCGGCAGCTTTAGAGACAACACAGATACGCAGTATTTT.

This clonotype was found once. The CDR3 loop is CASSLIGSNTEAFF. The DNA for the CDR3 is TGTGCCAGCAGCTTAATCGGGTCGAACACTGAAGCTTTCTTT. The rearrangement uses TRBV7-6 and TRBJ1-1; D unresolved. The CDR3 sequence is 14 residues long. Germline assignment: CDR1 SGHVS and CDR2 FNYEAQ. The V and J ends lost 2 bases and 1 base respectively, with 8 bases between them.

This clonotype was seen repeatedly, ten times or more. The gene calls are TRBV6-1 and TRBJ1-5; D not certain. The CDR3 has 12 amino acids. The V end lost 6 bases, the J end lost 8 bases, and 11 bases lay between the germline ends. The germline gives CDR1 MNHNS, CDR2 SASEGT. The CDR3 region is CASSLGSEPQHF. The CDR3 region has the DNA TGTGCCAGCAGCCTCGGGTCGGAGCCCCAGCATTTT.

The chain joins TRBV15 to TRBJ1-3; D might be TRBD1 (5 bases). This CDR3 comprises 14 residues. V lost 9 bases and J 4 bases, leaving 16 bases between the germline ends. From germline, CDR1 is LNHNV and CDR2 YYDKDF (reference sequence). The CDR3 DNA reads as TGTGCCACGGAGATGGGGGGGTCCGGAAACACCATATATTTT. It codes for CATEMGGSGNTIYF. The whole variable domain, filled in from reference TRBV15 and TRBJ1-3, reads DAMVIQNPRYQVTQFGKPVTLSCSQTLNHNVMYWYQQKSSQAPKLLFHYYDKDFNNEADTPDNFQSRRPNTSFCFLDIRSPGLGDTAMYLCATEMGGSGNTIYFGEGSWLTVV.

This clonotype qualifies as medium-sized. This rearrangement joins TRBV2 to TRBJ2-1, with a weak D call TRBD2 (5 bases). CDR3 length: 12 amino acids. Trimming removed 5 bases from V and 4 bases from J, with 6 bases in between. Germline lookup yields CDR1 SNHLY and CDR2 FYNNEI. CDR3 region: CASSRGYNEQFF. As DNA, the CDR3 is TGTGCCAGCAGTCGCGGGTACAATGAGCAGTTCTTC.

This clonotype was observed many times. The rearrangement joins TRBV12-5 to TRBJ2-7, with a tentative D call TRBD1 (5 bases). From germline, CDR1 is LGHNT and CDR2 FRNRAP. Trimming left V 2 bases short and J 3 bases short, with 11 bases between. This CDR3 is 14 amino acids long. CDR3 amino acids: CASGLMTVFYEQYV. CDR3 in DNA: TGTGCTAGTGGTTTGATGACAGTCTTCTACGAGCAGTACGTC.

The chain employs TRBV9 and TRBJ1-6, with D possibly matching TRBD1 (6 bases). The length of the CDR3 is 15 residues. Trimming removed 0 bases at V and 9 bases at J, with 13 bases between. The germline gives CDR1 SGDLS, CDR2 YYNGEE. The CDR3 nucleotides are TGTGCCAGCAGCGTAGATCAGGGGCTCGGTTCACCCCTCCACTTT. The encoded protein is CASSVDQGLGSPLHF.

The chain's CDR3 is CASSYGQGVGELFF. The CDR3, as DNA: TGTGCCAGCAGCTACGGACAGGGTGTCGGGGAGCTGTTTTTT. V usage is TRBV5-6 and J usage is TRBJ2-2; 8 bases fit TRBD1. The junction had 5 bases not matched to a gene; V was cut back by 3 bases and J by 7 bases. The germline gives CDR1 SGHDT, CDR2 YYEEEE. This CDR3 is 14 amino acids long.

This clonotype was seen more than once but under ten times. The V call is TRBV29-1, the J call TRBJ1-2; D gene unclear. CDR1 SQVTM and CDR2 ANQGSEA come from the germline V gene. CDR3 size: 10 residues. V shed 5 bases and J shed 10 bases, with 11 bases lying between them. The CDR3 loop is CSVSVSDYTF. CDR3 coding DNA: TGCAGCGTTTCGGTGTCGGACTACACCTTC.

The chain employs TRBV20-1 and TRBJ2-3; tentatively, D is TRBD1 (6 bases). The CDR3 is 15 residues long. Deletions cut 6 bases from V and 0 bases from J, with 16 bases between. Germline V gene sequence: CDR1 DFQATT, CDR2 SNEGSKA (reference sequence). CDR3 nucleotides: TGCAGTGCCGCGACGGACAGATCTAGCACAGATACGCAGTATTTT. It is translated as CSAATDRSSTDTQYF.

This clonotype was counted a few times. The chain joins TRBV12-3 or TRBV12-4 to TRBJ2-5; D perhaps matches TRBD2 (6 bases). Trimming took off 4 bases at V and 6 bases at J, with 15 bases between the two ends. The CDR3 is made up of 14 amino acids. The CDR3, as DNA: TGTGCCAGCAGTTCCCGGGAGTCTGAACAGACCCAGTACTTC. It specifies CASSSRESEQTQYF.

The chain employs TRBV19 and TRBJ2-7; 9 positions match TRBD1. The CDR3 runs 15 residues. The V and J ends lost 5 bases and 5 bases, in that order; junction bases with no gene match: 10. Germline CDR1 and CDR2: LNHDA and SQIVND (reference sequence). CDR3 in amino acids: CASSPRTGVENEQYF. CDR3 DNA sequence: TGTGCCAGTAGTCCACGGACAGGGGTGGAAAACGAGCAGTACTTC.

This clonotype was counted ten times or more. This chain joins TRBV6-5 and TRBJ1-2; TRBD1 is a possible D gene (6 bases). Germline assignment: CDR1 MNHEY and CDR2 SVGAGI. Trimming removed 5 bases at V and 4 bases at J, with 11 bases between. This CDR3 region has 13 residues. CDR3 residues: CASSNQGTYGYTF. DNA for the CDR3: TGTGCCAGCAGTAACCAGGGGACCTATGGCTACACCTTC.

This clonotype was detected once. The chain is built from TRBV24-1 and TRBJ2-5, with 9 bases matching TRBD2. Germline V gene sequence: CDR1 KGHDR, CDR2 SFDVKD. Trimming at V came to 1 base and at J to 0 bases, leaving 2 bases not matched to a gene. This CDR3 spans 16 amino acids. CDR3 in amino acids: CATSDLKRGDQETQYF. In DNA, the CDR3 is TGTGCCACCAGTGATTTAAAGCGGGGGGACCAAGAGACCCAGTACTTC.

V and J are TRBV10-3 and TRBJ2-1, with D hard to call. Germline-derived CDR1 and CDR2 are ENHRY and SYGVKD. V gave up 0 bases and J gave up 4 bases, with 10 bases separating them. There are 15 residues in the CDR3. This chain's CDR3 is CAISESGPSYNEQFF. In nucleotides, the CDR3 is TGTGCCATCAGTGAGTCCGGGCCATCTTACAATGAGCAGTTCTTC.

The CDR3 DNA is TGTGCCAGCAGTGAATCCGGGGGCCTTAGCTCCTACGAGCAGTACTTC. Its translation: CASSESGGLSSYEQYF. The rearrangement links TRBV25-1 to TRBJ2-7; D may be TRBD1 or TRBD2 (6 bases each). The CDR3 spans 16 residues. The germline gives CDR1 MGHDK, CDR2 SYGVNS. V was cut by 1 base and J by 0 bases, with 13 bases left in between.

This clonotype showed up many times. The chain carries TRBV5-5 and TRBJ2-7; the D gene is possibly TRBD2 (6 bases). The germline V gene encodes CDR1 SGHKS and CDR2 YYEKEE (reference sequence). Trimming removed 1 base from V and 4 bases from J, with 18 bases in between. The CDR3 is 16 residues long. CDR3 region: CASSLRGGQSGYEQYF. CDR3 bases: TGTGCCAGCAGCTTGAGGGGAGGCCAGTCGGGATACGAGCAGTACTTC.

The table lists this clonotype with a count of one. The rearrangement uses TRBV12-3 or TRBV12-4 and TRBJ1-2; possibly TRBD1 for D (5 bases). The germline V and J ends were trimmed by 0 bases and 3 bases, with 8 bases remaining between them. This CDR3 has 14 residues. Here the CDR3 reads CASSLAGRDYGYTF. The DNA of the CDR3 is TGTGCCAGCAGTTTAGCTGGCAGGGACTATGGCTACACCTTC.

In the case of this clonotype: One base away lies a much larger clone, so this may be a sequencing read error. This chain links TRBV4-3 with TRBJ1-1; weak D call: TRBD1 (5 bases). Per germline, CDR1 LGHNA and CDR2 YSLEER. The CDR3 is made up of 15 amino acids. The CDR3 region has the DNA TGCGCCCGCAGCCAAGAGCGGCAGGGTCTTACTGAAGCTTTCTTT. It translates to CARSQERQGLTEAFF.

There are a few counts of this clonotype. The chain links TRBV19 to TRBJ1-6; TRBD1 might be the D (6 bases). The ends were cut back, 3 bases at V and 8 bases at J, with 8 bases in the middle. The CDR3 is made up of 13 amino acids. The V gene's germline CDR1 is LNHDA and CDR2 SQIVND (reference sequence). CDR3 coding DNA: TGTGCCAGTAGTATTGAGGGGGATTCACCCCTCCACTTT. Its protein is CASSIEGDSPLHF.

The rearrangement joins TRBV10-3 to TRBJ2-7; D is perhaps TRBD2 (6 bases). The CDR3 extends over 14 amino acids. Germline CDR1 ENHRY, CDR2 SYGVKD. V was pared by 3 bases and J by 13 bases, with 22 bases between. The CDR3, as DNA: TGTGCCATCAGTGACCCCCGGGAGCGTCCCCTACCCTACTTC. Protein: CAISDPRERPLPYF.

The chain carries TRBV7-3 and TRBJ1-6; 11 bases match TRBD1. Per germline, CDR1 SGHTA and CDR2 FQGTGA. There are 16 residues in the CDR3. V shed 4 bases and J 10 bases; nucleotides not matched to a gene: 9. This CDR3 is CASSSDGQGAGSPLHF. DNA of the CDR3: TGTGCCAGCAGCTCTGACGGACAGGGGGCCGGGTCACCCCTCCACTTT.

This chain uses TRBV29-1 with TRBJ2-7; D is ambiguous. The V end was cut by 4 bases, the J end by 3 bases, with 10 bases between. CDR3 size: 12 residues. Germline V gives CDR1 SQVTM, CDR2 ANQGSEA. Written as DNA, the CDR3 is TGCAGCGTTGGTGGCAGCTTCTACGAGCAGTACTTC. Translated: CSVGGSFYEQYF.

This clonotype was counted at least ten times. This chain connects TRBV27 to TRBJ1-2, with D possibly being TRBD1 (5 bases). The germline V and J ends were trimmed by 4 bases and 0 bases, with 6 bases remaining between them. Germline CDR1 and CDR2: MNHEY and SMNVEV (reference sequence). This CDR3 is 13 amino acids long. The CDR3 sequence: CASSSGTNYGYTF. The CDR3 nucleotides are TGTGCCAGCAGTTCAGGGACTAACTATGGCTACACCTTC.

This clonotype occurred many times. The chain joins TRBV20-1 to TRBJ2-1; 11 bases map to TRBD2. CDR3 size: 19 residues. The junction had 12 bases not matched to a gene; V was cut back by 0 bases and J by 2 bases. Germline V CDR1 and CDR2: DFQATT, SNEGSKA (reference sequence). CDR3 coding DNA: TGCAGTGCTAGAGATCGATCTAGCGGGGGGACGATCCCCTACAATGAGCAGTTCTTC. Translated, it gives CSARDRSSGGTIPYNEQFF.

This clonotype has a count of ten or more. This rearrangement joins TRBV5-1 to TRBJ1-1; D remains unclear. V was clipped by 0 bases and J by 2 bases, with 8 bases between them. CDR3 length: 14 residues. Germline CDR1 is SGHRS and CDR2 is YFSETQ. The CDR3 protein is CASSLDWSNTEAFF. The CDR3 bases are TGCGCCAGCAGCTTGGATTGGAGTAACACTGAAGCTTTCTTT.